This T cell receptor beta chain is from a study of blood T cell repertoires in COVID-19. The method was immunoSEQ multiplex PCR; TCRdb's version includes in-frame clones alone and lacks a portion of them. In the table there are 150,000 to 200,000 clones, around 90% of which are singletons. V dropped 6 bases and J dropped 2; count of bases not matched to a gene: 7. Germline assignment: CDR1 SGHDT and CDR2 YYEEEE. This CDR3 spans 14 amino acids. The chain is built from TRBV5-6 and TRBJ2-7; the match to TRBD1 covers 8 bases. Sequencing was performed on peripheral blood. The TCR was taken from a human donor in a cohort sampled during active COVID-19. CDR3 in amino acids: CASIRQGLPYEQYF. The CDR3 DNA sequence: TGTGCCAGCATTAGACAGGGGCTGCCCTACGAGCAGTACTTC.